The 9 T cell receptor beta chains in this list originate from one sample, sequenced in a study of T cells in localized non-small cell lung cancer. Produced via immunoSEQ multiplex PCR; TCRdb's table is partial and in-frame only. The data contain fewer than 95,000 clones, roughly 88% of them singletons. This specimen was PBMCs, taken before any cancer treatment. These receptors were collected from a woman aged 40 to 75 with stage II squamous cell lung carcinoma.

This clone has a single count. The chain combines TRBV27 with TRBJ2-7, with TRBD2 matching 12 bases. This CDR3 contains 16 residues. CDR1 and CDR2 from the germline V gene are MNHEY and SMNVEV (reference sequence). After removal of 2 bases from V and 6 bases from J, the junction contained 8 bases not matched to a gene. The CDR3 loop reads CASSLLTSGGPGEQYF. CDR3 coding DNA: TGTGCCAGCAGTTTACTTACTAGCGGGGGGCCTGGCGAGCAGTACTTC.

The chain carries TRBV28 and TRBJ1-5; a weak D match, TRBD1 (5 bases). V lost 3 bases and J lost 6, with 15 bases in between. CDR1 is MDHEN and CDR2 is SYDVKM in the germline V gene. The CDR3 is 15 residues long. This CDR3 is CASSLGQGYRQPQHF. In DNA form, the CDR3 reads TGTGCCAGCAGTTTGGGGCAGGGTTATCGTCAGCCCCAGCATTTT.

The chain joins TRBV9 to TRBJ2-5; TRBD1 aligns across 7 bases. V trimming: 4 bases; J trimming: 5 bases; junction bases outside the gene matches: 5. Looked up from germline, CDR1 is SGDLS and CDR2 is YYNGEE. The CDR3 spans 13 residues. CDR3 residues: CASSLSRGETQYF. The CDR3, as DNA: TGTGCCAGCAGCCTTTCCAGGGGGGAGACCCAGTACTTC.

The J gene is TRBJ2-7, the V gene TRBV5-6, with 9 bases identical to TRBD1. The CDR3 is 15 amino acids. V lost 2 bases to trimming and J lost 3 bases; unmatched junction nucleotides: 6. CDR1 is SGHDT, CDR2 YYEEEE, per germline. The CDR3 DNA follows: TGTGCCAGCAGCTTTACCCGGGACAGGGTCTACGAGCAGTACTTC. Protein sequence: CASSFTRDRVYEQYF.

In DNA form, the CDR3 reads TGTGCCATCAGCCAGACAGGGAACACTGAAGCTTTCTTT. Translating gives CAISQTGNTEAFF. This chain links TRBV10-3 with TRBJ1-1; tentatively, D is TRBD1 (6 bases). Germline CDR1 ENHRY, CDR2 SYGVKD. V was shortened by 6 bases and J by 1 base, with 9 bases between the two germline ends. This CDR3 has 13 residues.

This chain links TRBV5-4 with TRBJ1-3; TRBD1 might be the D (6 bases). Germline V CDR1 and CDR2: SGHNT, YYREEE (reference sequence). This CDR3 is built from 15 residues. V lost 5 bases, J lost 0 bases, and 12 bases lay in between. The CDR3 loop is CASRSTGSSGNTIYF. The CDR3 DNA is TGTGCCAGCAGGTCTACAGGGAGCTCTGGAAACACCATATATTTT. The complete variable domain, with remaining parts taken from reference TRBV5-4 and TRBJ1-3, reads ETGVTQSPTHLIKTRGQQVTLRCSSQSGHNTVSWYQQALGQGPQFIFQYYREEENGRGNFPPRFSGLQFPNYSSELNVNALELDDSALYLCASRSTGSSGNTIYFGEGSWLTVV.

The chain's CDR3 is CSGDRSGEAFF. CDR3 coding DNA: TGCAGCGGAGACAGGTCAGGGGAAGCTTTCTTT. This rearrangement joins TRBV29-1 to TRBJ1-1; D perhaps matches TRBD1 (6 bases). The CDR3 has 11 amino acids. The V end lost 7 bases, the J end lost 8 bases, and 14 bases lay between the germline ends. CDR1 and CDR2 from the germline V gene are SQVTM and ANQGSEA. The full variable domain, rest sourced from reference TRBV29-1 and TRBJ1-1, is SAVISQKPSRDICQRGTSLTIQCQVDSQVTMMFWYRQQPGQSLTLIATANQGSEATYESGFVIDKFPISRPNLTFSTLTVSNMSPEDSSIYLCSGDRSGEAFFGQGTRLTVV.

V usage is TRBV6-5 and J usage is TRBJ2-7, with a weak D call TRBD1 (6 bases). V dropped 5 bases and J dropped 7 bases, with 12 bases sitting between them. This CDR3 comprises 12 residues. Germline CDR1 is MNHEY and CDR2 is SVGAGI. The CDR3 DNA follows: TGTGCCAGCAGTGAACAGGGTTATGAGCAGTACTTC. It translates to CASSEQGYEQYF.

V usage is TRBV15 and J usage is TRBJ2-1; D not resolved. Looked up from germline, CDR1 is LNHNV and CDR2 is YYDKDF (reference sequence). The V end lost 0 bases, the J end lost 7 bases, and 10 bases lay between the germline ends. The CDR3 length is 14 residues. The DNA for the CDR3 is TGTGCCACCAGCAGAGATTTATCGCGTAATGAGCAGTTCTTC. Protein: CATSRDLSRNEQFF.